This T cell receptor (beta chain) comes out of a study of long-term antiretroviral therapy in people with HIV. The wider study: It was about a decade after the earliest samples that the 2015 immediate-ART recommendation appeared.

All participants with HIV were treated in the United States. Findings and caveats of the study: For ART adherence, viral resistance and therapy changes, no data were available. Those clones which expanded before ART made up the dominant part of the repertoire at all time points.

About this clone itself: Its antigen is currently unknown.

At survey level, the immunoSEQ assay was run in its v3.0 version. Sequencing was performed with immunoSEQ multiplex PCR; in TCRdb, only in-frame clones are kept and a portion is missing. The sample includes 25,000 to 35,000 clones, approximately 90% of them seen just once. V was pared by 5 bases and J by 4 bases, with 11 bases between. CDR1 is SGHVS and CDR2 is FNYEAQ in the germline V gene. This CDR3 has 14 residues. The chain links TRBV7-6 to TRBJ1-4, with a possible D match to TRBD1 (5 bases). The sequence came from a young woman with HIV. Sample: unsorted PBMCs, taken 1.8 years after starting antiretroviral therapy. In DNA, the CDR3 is TGTGCCAGCAGCGGGACTTCTTATAATGAAAAACTGTTTTTT. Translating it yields CASSGTSYNEKLFF.